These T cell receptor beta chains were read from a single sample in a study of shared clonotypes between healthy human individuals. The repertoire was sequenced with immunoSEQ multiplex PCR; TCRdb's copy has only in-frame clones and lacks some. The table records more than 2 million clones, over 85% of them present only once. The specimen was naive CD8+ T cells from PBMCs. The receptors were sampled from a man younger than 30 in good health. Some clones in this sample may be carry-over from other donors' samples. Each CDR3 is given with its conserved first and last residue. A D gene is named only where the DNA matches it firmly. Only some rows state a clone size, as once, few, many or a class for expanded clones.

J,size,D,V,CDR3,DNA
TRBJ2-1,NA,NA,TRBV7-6,CASSLGFADEQFF,TGTGCCAGCAGCTTAGGCTTTGCAGATGAGCAGTTCTTC
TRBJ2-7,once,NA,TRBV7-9,CASSLGGQQYF,TGTGCCAGCAGCTTAGGAGGACAGCAGTACTTC
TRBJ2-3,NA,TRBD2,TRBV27,CASSDGTSGFTDTQYF,TGTGCCAGCAGTGACGGGACTAGCGGTTTCACAGATACGCAGTATTTT
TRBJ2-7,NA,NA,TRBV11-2,CASSLQGSSYEQYF,TGTGCCAGCAGCTTACAGGGTAGCTCCTACGAGCAGTACTTC
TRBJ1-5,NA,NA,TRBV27,CASSYINQPQHF,TGTGCCAGCAGTTATATAAATCAGCCCCAGCATTTT
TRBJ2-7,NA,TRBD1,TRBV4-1,CASAGTGGTYEQYF,TGCGCCAGCGCCGGGACAGGGGGGACCTACGAGCAGTACTTC
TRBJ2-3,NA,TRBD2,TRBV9,CASSVDVSGKRPDTQYF,TGTGCCAGCAGCGTAGATGTTAGCGGGAAGAGGCCAGATACGCAGTATTTT
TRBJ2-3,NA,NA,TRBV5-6,CASSLGTSTDTQYF,TGTGCCAGCAGCTTGGGGACTAGCACAGATACGCAGTATTTT
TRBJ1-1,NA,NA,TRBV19,CASTRRGVGMNTEAFF,TGTGCCAGTACCCGGAGGGGGGTCGGAATGAACACTGAAGCTTTCTTT
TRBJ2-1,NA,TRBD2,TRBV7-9,CASSLGLAGTPPRDEQFF,TGTGCCAGCAGCCTGGGACTAGCGGGAACCCCTCCGCGAGATGAGCAGTTCTTC
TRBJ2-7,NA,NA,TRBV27,CASSLTSTYEQYF,TGTGCCAGCAGTTTAACGTCCACCTACGAGCAGTACTTC
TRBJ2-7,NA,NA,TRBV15,CATSSPGLPSYEQYF,TGTGCCACCAGCAGCCCGGGACTTCCCTCCTACGAGCAGTACTTC
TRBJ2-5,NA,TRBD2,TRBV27,CASSFMAPPAGAETQYF,TGTGCCAGCAGTTTTATGGCCCCCCCGGCGGGAGCGGAGACCCAGTACTTC
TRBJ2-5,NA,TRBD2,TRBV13,CASSRLAHINQETQYF,TGTGCCAGCTCCCGACTAGCCCACATAAACCAAGAGACCCAGTACTTC
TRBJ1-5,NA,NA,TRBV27,CASSSTPPGGGRNQPQHF,TGTGCCAGCAGTTCTACCCCACCTGGGGGAGGGCGGAATCAGCCCCAGCATTTT
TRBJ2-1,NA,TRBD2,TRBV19,CASSTRESDEQFF,TGTGCCAGTAGTACGCGGGAGTCAGATGAGCAGTTCTTC
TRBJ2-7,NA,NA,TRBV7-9,CASSPRGSYEQYF,TGTGCCAGCAGCCCCCGGGGCTCTTACGAGCAGTACTTC
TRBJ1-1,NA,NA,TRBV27,CASSFWGGENTEAFF,TGTGCCAGCAGTTTCTGGGGCGGAGAGAACACTGAAGCTTTCTTT
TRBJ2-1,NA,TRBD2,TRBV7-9,CASSRRSGGDINEQFF,TGTGCCAGCAGCCGCCGGAGCGGGGGAGATATCAATGAGCAGTTCTTC
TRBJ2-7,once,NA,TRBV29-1,CSVEVMAGNSYEQYF,TGCAGCGTTGAAGTTATGGCGGGAAACTCCTACGAGCAGTACTTC
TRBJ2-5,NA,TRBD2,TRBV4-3,CASSQGTAGAETQYF,TGCGCCAGCAGCCAAGGGACTGCGGGAGCAGAGACCCAGTACTTC
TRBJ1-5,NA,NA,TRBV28,CAGGTHQPQHF,TGTGCAGGGGGAACTCATCAGCCCCAGCATTTT
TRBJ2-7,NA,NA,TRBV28,CASMGHSSYEQYF,TGTGCCAGCATGGGCCACAGCTCCTACGAGCAGTACTTC
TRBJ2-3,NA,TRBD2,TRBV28,CASSSGLAGGPVDTQYF,TGTGCCAGCAGTAGCGGACTAGCGGGAGGGCCGGTAGATACGCAGTATTTT
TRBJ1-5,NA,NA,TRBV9,CASSATRGNQPQHF,TGTGCCAGCAGCGCGACACGGGGCAATCAGCCCCAGCATTTT
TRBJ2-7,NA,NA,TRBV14,CASSQVSGGITYEQYF,TGTGCCAGCAGCCAAGTGTCTGGGGGTATTACCTACGAGCAGTACTTC
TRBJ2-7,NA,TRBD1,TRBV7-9,CASSLGQVTEQYF,TGTGCCAGCAGCCTGGGACAGGTAACCGAGCAGTACTTC
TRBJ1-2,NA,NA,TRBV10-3,CAISERSEGYTF,TGTGCCATCAGTGAGCGGTCAGAAGGCTACACCTTC
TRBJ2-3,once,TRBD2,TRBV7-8,CASSTRLAGVSTDTQYF,TGTGCCAGCAGCACCAGACTAGCGGGAGTTAGCACAGATACGCAGTATTTT
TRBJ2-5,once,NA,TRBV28,CASSFYGGKETQYF,TGTGCCAGCAGTTTTTATGGAGGAAAAGAGACCCAGTACTTC
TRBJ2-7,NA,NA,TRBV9,CASSGGRSYEQYF,TGTGCCAGCAGCGGGGGACGGAGCTACGAGCAGTACTTC
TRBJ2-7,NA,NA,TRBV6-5,CASSQTGSYEQYF,TGTGCCAGCAGCCAAACAGGGAGCTACGAGCAGTACTTC
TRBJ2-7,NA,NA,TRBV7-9,CASRADSSEQYF,TGTGCCAGCAGGGCCGACAGTAGCGAGCAGTACTTC
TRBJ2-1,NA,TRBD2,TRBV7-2,CASSLRGGSYNEQFF,TGTGCCAGCAGCTTACGCGGGGGGTCTTACAATGAGCAGTTCTTC
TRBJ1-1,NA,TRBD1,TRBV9,CASSETGDPNTEAFF,TGTGCCAGCAGCGAGACAGGGGACCCGAACACTGAAGCTTTCTTT
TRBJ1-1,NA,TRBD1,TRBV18,CASSPTGAMNTEAFF,TGTGCCAGCTCACCAACAGGGGCTATGAACACTGAAGCTTTCTTT
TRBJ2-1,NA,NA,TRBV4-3,CASSQDSEGEQFF,TGCGCCAGCAGCCAAGATTCGGAGGGTGAGCAGTTCTTC
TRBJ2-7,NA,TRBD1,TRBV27,CASSGRQGTAYEQYF,TGTGCCAGCAGTGGTCGACAGGGGACGGCCTACGAGCAGTACTTC
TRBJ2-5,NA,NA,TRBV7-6,CASSLARGSNYPQTQYF,TGTGCCAGCAGCTTAGCGAGGGGGTCAAATTACCCTCAGACCCAGTACTTC
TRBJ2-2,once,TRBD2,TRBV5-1,CASTTWDYANTGELFF,TGCGCCAGCACGACGTGGGACTACGCGAACACCGGGGAGCTGTTTTTT
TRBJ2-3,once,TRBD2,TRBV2,CASSEESGRESDTQYF,TGTGCCAGCAGTGAAGAGAGCGGGAGGGAGTCAGATACGCAGTATTTT
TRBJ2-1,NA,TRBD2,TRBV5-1,CASSLVRLAGGEEQFF,TGCGCCAGCAGCTTAGTCCGACTAGCGGGAGGGGAGGAGCAGTTCTTC
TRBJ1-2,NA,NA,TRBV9,CASSVGSDVQSYGYTF,TGTGCCAGCAGCGTAGGGTCAGACGTCCAGTCCTATGGCTACACCTTC
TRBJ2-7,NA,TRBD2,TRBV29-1,CSGRTSDYEQYF,TGCAGCGGACGGACTAGCGACTACGAGCAGTACTTC
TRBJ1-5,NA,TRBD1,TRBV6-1,CASTRKDREDQPQHF,TGTGCCAGCACCAGAAAAGACAGGGAAGATCAGCCCCAGCATTTT